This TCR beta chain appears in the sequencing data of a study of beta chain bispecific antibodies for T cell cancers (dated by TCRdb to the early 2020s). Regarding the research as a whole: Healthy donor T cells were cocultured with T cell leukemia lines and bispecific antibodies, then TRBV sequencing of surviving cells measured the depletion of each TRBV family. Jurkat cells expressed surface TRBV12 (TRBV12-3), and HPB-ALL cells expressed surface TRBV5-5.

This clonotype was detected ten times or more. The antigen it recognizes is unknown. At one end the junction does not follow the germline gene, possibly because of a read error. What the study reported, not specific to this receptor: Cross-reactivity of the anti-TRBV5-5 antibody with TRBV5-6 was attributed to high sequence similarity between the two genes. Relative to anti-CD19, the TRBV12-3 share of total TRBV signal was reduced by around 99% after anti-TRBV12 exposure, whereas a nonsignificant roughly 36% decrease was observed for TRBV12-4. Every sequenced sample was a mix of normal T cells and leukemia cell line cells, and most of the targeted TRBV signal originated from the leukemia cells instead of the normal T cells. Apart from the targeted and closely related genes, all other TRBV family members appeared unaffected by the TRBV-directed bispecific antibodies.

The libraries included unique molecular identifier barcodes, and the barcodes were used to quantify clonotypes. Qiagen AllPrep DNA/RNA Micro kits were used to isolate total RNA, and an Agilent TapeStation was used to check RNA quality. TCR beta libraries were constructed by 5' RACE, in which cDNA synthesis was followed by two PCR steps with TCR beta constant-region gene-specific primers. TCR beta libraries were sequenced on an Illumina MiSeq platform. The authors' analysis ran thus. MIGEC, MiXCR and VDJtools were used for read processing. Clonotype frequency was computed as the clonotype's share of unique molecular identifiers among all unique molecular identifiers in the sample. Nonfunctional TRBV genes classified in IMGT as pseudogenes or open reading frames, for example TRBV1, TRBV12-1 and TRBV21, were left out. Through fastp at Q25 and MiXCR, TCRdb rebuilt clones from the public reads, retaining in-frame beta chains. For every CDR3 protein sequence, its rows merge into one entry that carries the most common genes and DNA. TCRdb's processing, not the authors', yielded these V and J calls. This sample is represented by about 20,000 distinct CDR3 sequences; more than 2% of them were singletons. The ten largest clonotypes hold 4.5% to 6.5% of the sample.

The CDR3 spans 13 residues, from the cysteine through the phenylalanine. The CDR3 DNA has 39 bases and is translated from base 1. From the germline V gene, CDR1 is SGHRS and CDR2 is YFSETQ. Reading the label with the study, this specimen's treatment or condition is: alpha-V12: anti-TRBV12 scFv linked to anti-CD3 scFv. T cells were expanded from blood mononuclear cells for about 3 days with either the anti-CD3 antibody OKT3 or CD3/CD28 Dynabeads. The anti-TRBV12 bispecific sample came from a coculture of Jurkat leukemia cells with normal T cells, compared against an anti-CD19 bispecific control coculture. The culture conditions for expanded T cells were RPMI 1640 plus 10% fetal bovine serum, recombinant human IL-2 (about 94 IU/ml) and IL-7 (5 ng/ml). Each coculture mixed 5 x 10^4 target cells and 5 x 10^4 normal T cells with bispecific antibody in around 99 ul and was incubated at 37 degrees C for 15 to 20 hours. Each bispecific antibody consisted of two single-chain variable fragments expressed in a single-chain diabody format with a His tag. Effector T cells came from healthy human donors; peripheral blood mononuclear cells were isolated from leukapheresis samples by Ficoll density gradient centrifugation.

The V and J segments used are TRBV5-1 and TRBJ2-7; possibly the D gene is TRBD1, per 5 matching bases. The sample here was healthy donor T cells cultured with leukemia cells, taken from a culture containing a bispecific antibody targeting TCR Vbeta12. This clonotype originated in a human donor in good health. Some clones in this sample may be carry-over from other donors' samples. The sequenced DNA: TGCGCCAGCGGCTTAGCAGGGTTGAGCGAGCAGTACTTC. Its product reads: CASGLAGLSEQYF.